A selection of T cell receptor beta chains follows, all from one sample in a study of T-cell memory formation after mild COVID-19. A single record per CDR3 protein comes from TCRdb applying MiXCR to the 5' RACE reads. Among 350,000 to 400,000 distinct CDR3 sequences, over 20% were seen once, and the ten largest hold under 15%. Sequencing was done on a sample of PBMCs or a T cell subset sorted from them (not recorded which). These receptors were collected from an adult woman who had mild COVID-19 (a few samples of this study predate the infection). Cell type and time point are not known. Each CDR3 is given with its conserved first and last residue. The D gene is left open where the match is weak. Clone sizes are given selectively: once, few, many, or a class where the clone is expanded.

16	-	TRBV7-9	TRBD1	TRBJ1-2	TGTGCCAGCAGCTTAGAGGGACAGAGTTCGGGGTATGGCTACACCTTC	CASSLEGQSSGYGYTF
13	few	TRBV29-1	-	TRBJ2-1	TGCAGCGTGAAGACCTGGTCCTACAATGAGCAGTTCTTC	CSVKTWSYNEQFF
13	few	TRBV12-3/TRBV12-4	-	TRBJ2-1	TGTGCCAGCAGTCGTGAGACTAGGAATGAGCAGTTCTTC	CASSRETRNEQFF
15	-	TRBV12-3/TRBV12-4	TRBD1	TRBJ1-2	TGTGCCAGCAACTTCCCGGGACAGGGTAACTATGGCTACACCTTC	CASNFPGQGNYGYTF
16	-	TRBV7-2	-	TRBJ1-5	TGTGCCAGCAGCTTAGCGTCGGACAGAAGCAATCAGCCCCAGCATTTT	CASSLASDRSNQPQHF
14	few	TRBV5-1	-	TRBJ2-5	TGCGCCAGCAGCCGGGGGGACAGGCGAGAGACCCAGTACTTC	CASSRGDRRETQYF
21	-	TRBV6-2/TRBV6-3	-	TRBJ1-1	TGTGCCAGCAGCCTCCCCCCCTTCGGCCCGGGACTGGGGAGAGGGAACACTGAAGCTTTCTTT	CASSLPPFGPGLGRGNTEAFF
13	-	TRBV11-2	-	TRBJ2-5	TGTGCCAGCAGCTTACAGGGGGGTGGGACCCAGTACTTC	CASSLQGGGTQYF
12	few	TRBV25-1	-	TRBJ1-1	TGTGCCAGCAGCCCCCCCGGGTATGAAGCTTTCTTT	CASSPPGYEAFF
13	-	TRBV29-1	-	TRBJ2-7	TGCAGCGTTGGGCTCCCGTCTACCTACGAGCAGTACTTC	CSVGLPSTYEQYF
14	-	TRBV6-4	-	TRBJ2-1	TGTGCCAGCAGAAGCTTCGGGACTCTGGATGAGCAGTTCTTC	CASRSFGTLDEQFF
14	-	TRBV10-3	-	TRBJ2-2	TGTGCCATCAGTGCCTCGCGGAACACCGGGGAGCTGTTTTTT	CAISASRNTGELFF
12	many	TRBV19	-	TRBJ2-3	TGTGCCACCCGACAGTCAGGAGATACGCAGTATTTT	CATRQSGDTQYF
15	few	TRBV29-1	TRBD1	TRBJ1-2	TGCAGCGTTGATACAGGGGGCTCATCTAACTATGGCTACACCTTC	CSVDTGGSSNYGYTF
14	few	TRBV5-1	-	TRBJ2-1	TGCGCCAGCAGCTTACCCAGCAGACACAATGAGCAGTTCTTC	CASSLPSRHNEQFF
13	-	TRBV7-7	TRBD1	TRBJ2-5	TGTGCCAGCAGCGGACAGGGCGGAGAGACCCAGTACTTC	CASSGQGGETQYF
15	-	TRBV4-2	-	TRBJ2-7	TGTGCCAGCAGCCAAAGGGGGACCCCGCCCTACGAGCAGTACTTC	CASSQRGTPPYEQYF
17	many	TRBV5-6	TRBD1	TRBJ2-5	TGTGCCAGCAGCTTGGGATGGGACGACAGGGGGCACGAGACCCAGTACTTC	CASSLGWDDRGHETQYF
14	many	TRBV20-1	TRBD1	TRBJ2-7	TGCAGTGCCACAGACAGGGCGAGCTCCTACGAGCAGTACTTC	CSATDRASSYEQYF
12	-	TRBV5-1	-	TRBJ2-1	TGCGCCAGCAGCCCTAGGGGAGATGAGCAGTTCTTC	CASSPRGDEQFF
12	-	TRBV6-2/TRBV6-3	-	TRBJ2-1	TGTGCCAGCAGTTACTTGGAGGGGGAGCAGTTCTTC	CASSYLEGEQFF
13	-	TRBV5-1	-	TRBJ1-6	TGCGCCAGCAGCTTGGGAGGGAGTTCACCCCTCCACTTT	CASSLGGSSPLHF
15	-	TRBV15	TRBD1	TRBJ1-1	TGTGCCACCAGCGGGACAGGGTCATGGAACACTGAAGCTTTCTTT	CATSGTGSWNTEAFF
14	few	TRBV7-9	TRBD1	TRBJ1-6	TGTGCCAGCAGAAACGGACAGGGGCGGACACCCCTCCACTTT	CASRNGQGRTPLHF
12	-	TRBV9	TRBD1	TRBJ2-7	TGTGCCAGCAGCATCGACAGGGACGAGCAGTACTTC	CASSIDRDEQYF
13	-	TRBV28	TRBD1	TRBJ2-1	TGTGCCAGCAGTTTCTCGGACAGGAATGAGCAGTTCTTC	CASSFSDRNEQFF
15	few	TRBV12-3/TRBV12-4	-	TRBJ2-7	TGTGCCAGCAGGCAATCGGGAGTCGGTATCTACGAGCAGTACTTC	CASRQSGVGIYEQYF
19	few	TRBV6-1	TRBD2	TRBJ2-5	TGTGCCAGCAGTGGACTCCCCGGGACTAGCGGGGGGGCGTTAGAGACCCAGTACTTC	CASSGLPGTSGGALETQYF
16	few	TRBV7-9	TRBD2	TRBJ2-1	TGTGCCAGCGGCTACAATGCGGGAGAAGGTTATATTGAGCAGTTCTTC	CASGYNAGEGYIEQFF
15	-	TRBV5-1	TRBD2	TRBJ2-1	TGCGCCAGCAGCGAGGGACTAGTCTCCTACAATGAGCAGTTCTTC	CASSEGLVSYNEQFF
12	few	TRBV20-1	-	TRBJ2-7	TGCAGTGCTAGGGCCCCCCCCTACGAGCAGTACTTC	CSARAPPYEQYF
13	-	TRBV12-3/TRBV12-4	-	TRBJ1-2	TGTGCCAGCAGCCCCGACAGGCGCTATGGCTACACCTTC	CASSPDRRYGYTF
14	few	TRBV6-5	TRBD1	TRBJ1-1	TGTGCCAGCAGTCGACAGGGTTGGAACACTGAAGCTTTCTTT	CASSRQGWNTEAFF
14	few	TRBV7-9	-	TRBJ2-3	TGTGCCAGCACCCCTCCCGACACCACAGATACGCAGTATTTT	CASTPPDTTDTQYF
17	many	TRBV4-2	TRBD2	TRBJ2-7	TGTGCCAGCAGCCAAAGCCTGGGACTAGCGGGAGGCTACGAGCAGTACTTC	CASSQSLGLAGGYEQYF
15	-	TRBV9	-	TRBJ1-1	TGTGCCAGCAGCGCCCGGGGGACCCCGAACACTGAAGCTTTCTTT	CASSARGTPNTEAFF
15	-	TRBV6-5	-	TRBJ2-7	TGTGCCAGCAGGGTAGGATCAGGGAAAGCCTACGAGCAGTACTTC	CASRVGSGKAYEQYF
14	-	TRBV9	-	TRBJ2-7	TGTGCCAGCAGCGTAGCGGGAACGTCCTACGAGCAGTACTTC	CASSVAGTSYEQYF
14	-	TRBV20-1	TRBD2	TRBJ2-7	TGCAGTGCTAGACCCACTAGCGGGAGCATCGAGCAGTACTTC	CSARPTSGSIEQYF
11	many	TRBV18	-	TRBJ2-3	TGTGCCAGCTCACCTGTAGATACGCAGTATTTT	CASSPVDTQYF
20	few	TRBV9	TRBD2	TRBJ2-2	TGTGCCAGCAGCGCTACCGCAAGGGGGGGACTAGCGGCGAACACCGGGGAGCTGTTTTTT	CASSATARGGLAANTGELFF
16	many	TRBV6-5	TRBD2	TRBJ2-5	TGTGCCAGCAGTCCCCTCCCCGGGACTAGGCAAGAGACCCAGTACTTC	CASSPLPGTRQETQYF
14	-	TRBV18	-	TRBJ2-7	TGTGCCAGCTCACCACGCGGACCCGACTACGAGCAGTACTTC	CASSPRGPDYEQYF
14	-	TRBV5-5	TRBD1	TRBJ1-1	TGTGCCAGCAGCTTGTGGGACAGTAACACTGAAGCTTTCTTT	CASSLWDSNTEAFF
13	-	TRBV5-1	-	TRBJ1-1	TGCGCCAGCAGCTCATCAGGGAATCCTGAAGCTTTCTTT	CASSSSGNPEAFF
14	-	TRBV12-3/TRBV12-4	TRBD1	TRBJ1-3	TGTGCCAGCAGTCGACGGGACAGAGGAAACACCATATATTTT	CASSRRDRGNTIYF
14	few	TRBV30	TRBD1	TRBJ1-3	TGTGCCTGGAGGGGGCAGGGGGCTGTCAACACCATATATTTT	CAWRGQGAVNTIYF
14	few	TRBV28	-	TRBJ1-2	TGTGCCAGCAGGATGACAGACGCTAACTATGGCTACACCTTC	CASRMTDANYGYTF
12	-	TRBV24-1	-	TRBJ1-3	TGTGCCACCATGGGCAGTGGAAACACCATATATTTT	CATMGSGNTIYF
19	-	TRBV6-5	TRBD2	TRBJ2-6	TGTGCCAGCAGTTACTCGTCACCCGGGGGGGCCGCCGGGGCCAACGTCCTGACTTTC	CASSYSSPGGAAGANVLTF
16	-	TRBV7-2	TRBD2	TRBJ2-5	TGTGCCAGCAGCCGAGAACTAGCGGGAGTAGGCGAGACCCAGTACTTC	CASSRELAGVGETQYF
15	few	TRBV12-3/TRBV12-4	TRBD1	TRBJ2-2	TGTGCCAGCAGTCAACAGGGGAGTGGGACCGGGGAGCTGTTTTTT	CASSQQGSGTGELFF
15	-	TRBV6-2/TRBV6-3	TRBD2	TRBJ2-2	TGTGCCAGCAGTTGGGGACTAGCGTACGGCGGGGAGCTGTTTTTT	CASSWGLAYGGELFF
15	few	TRBV12-3/TRBV12-4	TRBD1	TRBJ2-5	TGTGCCAGCAGCCCATCCGACAGGGGAGAAGAGACCCAGTACTTC	CASSPSDRGEETQYF
10	-	TRBV18	-	TRBJ2-5	TGTGCCAGCTCACCAACAGGCGATTCCTTC	CASSPTGDSF
12	few	TRBV11-1	-	TRBJ2-7	TGTGCCAGCAGCTTAGTCCACTACGAGCAGTACTTC	CASSLVHYEQYF
16	-	TRBV20-1	TRBD2	TRBJ2-2	TGCAGTGCTAGAGATATACTAGCGGGGAACACCGGGGAGCTGTTTTTT	CSARDILAGNTGELFF
16	-	TRBV5-1	TRBD2	TRBJ2-1	TGCGCCAGCAGCTCGACTAGCGGGGCCACCTACAATGAGCAGTTCTTC	CASSSTSGATYNEQFF
14	few	TRBV15	-	TRBJ2-2	TGTGCCACCAGTTCCATTGCAAACACCGGGGAGCTGTTTTTT	CATSSIANTGELFF